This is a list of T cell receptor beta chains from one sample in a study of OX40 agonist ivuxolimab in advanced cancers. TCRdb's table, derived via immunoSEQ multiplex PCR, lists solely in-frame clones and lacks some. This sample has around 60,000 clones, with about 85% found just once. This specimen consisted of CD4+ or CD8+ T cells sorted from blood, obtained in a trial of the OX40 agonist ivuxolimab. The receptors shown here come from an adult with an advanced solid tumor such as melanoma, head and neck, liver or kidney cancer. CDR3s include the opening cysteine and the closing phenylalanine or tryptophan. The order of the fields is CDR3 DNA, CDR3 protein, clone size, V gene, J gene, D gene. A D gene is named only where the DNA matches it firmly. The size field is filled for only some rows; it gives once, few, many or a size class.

DNA: TGTGCCAGCAGCTTAGGTGGGAGGGGAACCGGGGAGCTGTTTTTT; CDR3: CASSLGGRGTGELFF; size: -; V: TRBV7-2; J: TRBJ2-2; D: TRBD2
DNA: TGCAGCGTTGAACAGGACAGGGGCGAAGCTTTCTTT; CDR3: CSVEQDRGEAFF; size: -; V: TRBV29-1; J: TRBJ1-1; D: TRBD1
DNA: TGCAGCGTACCCGGACTAGCGGGAGGGTTGGAGCAGTACTTC; CDR3: CSVPGLAGGLEQYF; size: -; V: TRBV29-1; J: TRBJ2-7; D: TRBD2
DNA: TGTGCCAGCAGCTCACTAGCGGACGGGGAGACCCAGTACTTC; CDR3: CASSSLADGETQYF; size: -; V: TRBV5-4; J: TRBJ2-5; D: TRBD2
DNA: TGTGCCACCAGCAGAGATCCAGGGAAGGGGCAGCCCCAGCATTTT; CDR3: CATSRDPGKGQPQHF; size: -; V: TRBV15; J: TRBJ1-5; D: -
DNA: TGTGCCAGCAGTTTCCCACTTGTGGGCGCGGACTCCTACAATGAGCAGTTCTTC; CDR3: CASSFPLVGADSYNEQFF; size: -; V: TRBV7-2; J: TRBJ2-1; D: -
DNA: TGTGCCAGCTCACCACGGCAGGGGACCTACGAGCAGTACTTC; CDR3: CASSPRQGTYEQYF; size: -; V: TRBV18; J: TRBJ2-7; D: -
DNA: TGTGCCAGCAGCACAGGACTAGCGGGGTACACAGATACGCAGTATTTT; CDR3: CASSTGLAGYTDTQYF; size: -; V: TRBV7-2; J: TRBJ2-3; D: TRBD2
DNA: TGCGCCAGCAGCTTCGGACGGAGCACAGATACGCAGTATTTT; CDR3: CASSFGRSTDTQYF; size: -; V: TRBV5-1; J: TRBJ2-3; D: -
DNA: TGCAGCGTTCTATCGGGTGGGGGTCGAGAGACCCAGTACTTC; CDR3: CSVLSGGGRETQYF; size: once; V: TRBV29-1; J: TRBJ2-5; D: -
DNA: TGTGCCAGCTCACCAACGACAGGGGGACAGGAGACCCAGTACTTC; CDR3: CASSPTTGGQETQYF; size: -; V: TRBV18; J: TRBJ2-5; D: TRBD1
DNA: TGTGCTAGCAGCTTAGATAGTGTCTCCCAAGAGACCCAGTACTTC; CDR3: CASSLDSVSQETQYF; size: -; V: TRBV7-7; J: TRBJ2-5; D: -
DNA: TGTGCCAGCAGCCCGACGCCGGGACAGTCCCACAATGAGCAGTTCTTC; CDR3: CASSPTPGQSHNEQFF; size: -; V: TRBV7-9; J: TRBJ2-1; D: TRBD1
DNA: TGTGCCAGCAGTTATCTCGATGAGCAGTTCTTC; CDR3: CASSYLDEQFF; size: -; V: TRBV2; J: TRBJ2-1; D: -
DNA: TGTGCCAGCAGTCCGCCCAACTCGGGACAGGAAGGGTCCCAGTACTTC; CDR3: CASSPPNSGQEGSQYF; size: -; V: TRBV7-9; J: TRBJ2-5; D: TRBD1
DNA: TGTGCCAGCAGCCGGGACAGCCAAAAGACCCAGTACTTC; CDR3: CASSRDSQKTQYF; size: -; V: TRBV7-3; J: TRBJ2-5; D: TRBD1
DNA: TGTGCCATCAGCGATAGGACCTGGACTGAAGCTTTCTTT; CDR3: CAISDRTWTEAFF; size: -; V: TRBV10-3; J: TRBJ1-1; D: -
DNA: TGTGCCAGCAGCCTTATAGGGTATACGGCCTATGGCTACACCTTC; CDR3: CASSLIGYTAYGYTF; size: -; V: TRBV7-2; J: TRBJ1-2; D: -
DNA: TGTGCCAGCAGCTTAGCTACAGCGCCTACTAATAATGAAAAACTGTTTTTT; CDR3: CASSLATAPTNNEKLFF; size: few; V: TRBV7-9; J: TRBJ1-4; D: -
DNA: TGTGCCAGCTCACCACGGATGGGGGCTGAAGCTTTCTTT; CDR3: CASSPRMGAEAFF; size: once; V: TRBV18; J: TRBJ1-1; D: -
DNA: TGTGCCAGCGGTATCGCCCGGACAGGGGAGATCACTGAAGCTTTCTTT; CDR3: CASGIARTGEITEAFF; size: -; V: TRBV7-2; J: TRBJ1-1; D: TRBD1
DNA: TGTGCCAGCAGCGTAGGGGTAGGGAGGGGCAATGAGCAGTTCTTC; CDR3: CASSVGVGRGNEQFF; size: -; V: TRBV9; J: TRBJ2-1; D: TRBD2
DNA: TGTGCCAGCAGTTACTCGGGGACGGGGCGAGAGACCCAGTACTTC; CDR3: CASSYSGTGRETQYF; size: -; V: TRBV6-5; J: TRBJ2-5; D: -
DNA: TGTGCCAGCGGCAGGGGGTCGGCCAATCAGCCCCAGCATTTT; CDR3: CASGRGSANQPQHF; size: few; V: TRBV7-9; J: TRBJ1-5; D: TRBD1
DNA: TGTGCCAGTAGTAATACCGGGGCATTTTATGGCTACACCTTC; CDR3: CASSNTGAFYGYTF; size: -; V: TRBV19; J: TRBJ1-2; D: -
DNA: TGTGCCAGTAGTATTTCGGGACAGGGTTTCCCTCAGCCCCAGCATTTT; CDR3: CASSISGQGFPQPQHF; size: -; V: TRBV19; J: TRBJ1-5; D: TRBD1
DNA: TGTGCCATCAGTGAATCAGGGCCGGCAGATACGCAGTATTTT; CDR3: CAISESGPADTQYF; size: -; V: TRBV10-3; J: TRBJ2-3; D: -
DNA: TGTGCCAGCAGCTGGGACAGGGTAGCTGAAGCTTTCTTT; CDR3: CASSWDRVAEAFF; size: -; V: TRBV5-6; J: TRBJ1-1; D: TRBD1
DNA: TGTGCCTACCGGGACAGGGATCTCAATGAGCAGTTCTTC; CDR3: CAYRDRDLNEQFF; size: -; V: TRBV6-6; J: TRBJ2-1; D: TRBD1
DNA: TGTGCCAGCAGGGAACAGGGGGTAATTGGGCAAGAGACCCAGTACTTC; CDR3: CASREQGVIGQETQYF; size: -; V: TRBV28; J: TRBJ2-5; D: TRBD1
DNA: TGCGCCAGCAGCTTGGGAACGGCCTCCTACGAGCAGTACTTC; CDR3: CASSLGTASYEQYF; size: -; V: TRBV5-1; J: TRBJ2-7; D: -
DNA: TGTGCCAGTAGGGACGGCGCGAACACCGGGGAGCTGTTTTTT; CDR3: CASRDGANTGELFF; size: -; V: TRBV2; J: TRBJ2-2; D: -
DNA: TGTGCCAGCAGCTTGGGGGGCTGGGAGACCCAGTACTTC; CDR3: CASSLGGWETQYF; size: -; V: TRBV5-6; J: TRBJ2-5; D: -
DNA: TGTGCCAGCAGCTTAGCAGCCACGAACACTGAAGCTTTCTTT; CDR3: CASSLAATNTEAFF; size: -; V: TRBV11-3; J: TRBJ1-1; D: -
DNA: TGTGCCTGGAGAAAAGCGGGGACCTCTTATGGCTACACCTTC; CDR3: CAWRKAGTSYGYTF; size: -; V: TRBV30; J: TRBJ1-2; D: -
DNA: TGTGCCAGCAGCTTGAACAGGACCTCATTGGGGACCCAGTACTTC; CDR3: CASSLNRTSLGTQYF; size: -; V: TRBV5-4; J: TRBJ2-5; D: -
DNA: TGTGCCAGCAGCATAGGGCGGGAGGGTTACGAGCAGTACTTC; CDR3: CASSIGREGYEQYF; size: -; V: TRBV21-1; J: TRBJ2-7; D: -
DNA: TGTGCCAGCAGTTCGCCGGGACAGGGCTCTGGCTACACCTTC; CDR3: CASSSPGQGSGYTF; size: -; V: TRBV28; J: TRBJ1-2; D: TRBD1
DNA: TGTGCCAGCAGTCGGCTAGCGGGAGAGGTCAATGAGCAGTTCTTC; CDR3: CASSRLAGEVNEQFF; size: -; V: TRBV6-1; J: TRBJ2-1; D: TRBD2
DNA: TGTGCCAGCAGCTACAGCAGGGGTTACGAGCAGTACTTC; CDR3: CASSYSRGYEQYF; size: -; V: TRBV6-1; J: TRBJ2-7; D: -
DNA: TGTGCCAGCAGTGTCGGTTTAGCGGAGTACGAGCAGTACTTC; CDR3: CASSVGLAEYEQYF; size: -; V: TRBV6-1; J: TRBJ2-7; D: -
DNA: TGTGCCAGCAGTTACAACAGGATATTCATTCAGTACTTT; CDR3: CASSYNRIFIQYF; size: -; V: TRBV6-6; J: TRBJ2-4; D: -
DNA: TGTGCCACCAGCAGAGATTTACAGGGAAGGGAGACCCAGTACTTC; CDR3: CATSRDLQGRETQYF; size: -; V: TRBV15; J: TRBJ2-5; D: -
DNA: TGTGCCAGCATGATAGACAGACGCACAGATACGCAGTATTTT; CDR3: CASMIDRRTDTQYF; size: -; V: TRBV7-3; J: TRBJ2-3; D: -
DNA: TGTGCCAGCAGCTCCGGAAGCTATACCTACGAGCAGTACTTC; CDR3: CASSSGSYTYEQYF; size: -; V: TRBV14; J: TRBJ2-7; D: -
DNA: TGTGCCACCAAACCTGGGACAGGGTCCTACGAGCAGTACTTC; CDR3: CATKPGTGSYEQYF; size: -; V: TRBV15; J: TRBJ2-7; D: TRBD1
DNA: TGTGCCAGCAGTACCCTTGGGGGGATCTCGAATGAGCAGTTCTTC; CDR3: CASSTLGGISNEQFF; size: once; V: TRBV6-1; J: TRBJ2-1; D: -
DNA: TGTGCCAGTAGTTGGGACGGCACAGATACGCAGTATTTT; CDR3: CASSWDGTDTQYF; size: -; V: TRBV19; J: TRBJ2-3; D: -
DNA: TGTGCCAGCAGTGACGACGTGAGAGAAAAACTGTTTTTT; CDR3: CASSDDVREKLFF; size: -; V: TRBV25-1; J: TRBJ1-4; D: -
DNA: TGTGCCAGCTCGCTCACTAGCGGGGGGGCCAGTGAGCAGTTCTTC; CDR3: CASSLTSGGASEQFF; size: -; V: TRBV18; J: TRBJ2-1; D: TRBD2
DNA: TGTGCCAGCAGCTCCGGAACTAGCGCTGACTTCGATGAGCAGTTCTTC; CDR3: CASSSGTSADFDEQFF; size: -; V: TRBV7-9; J: TRBJ2-1; D: TRBD2
DNA: TGTGCTAGCAGCTTAGTCCGGACTAGCGCATTAGAGACCCAGTACTTC; CDR3: CASSLVRTSALETQYF; size: -; V: TRBV7-7; J: TRBJ2-5; D: TRBD2
DNA: TGTGCCTGGAGCCTCCGGGGTGGGAACTCCTATAATTCACCCCTCCACTTT; CDR3: CAWSLRGGNSYNSPLHF; size: -; V: TRBV30; J: TRBJ1-6; D: -
DNA: TGTGCCAGTAGTATCTCGAGTTCCTCTGGGGCCAACGTCCTGACTTTC; CDR3: CASSISSSSGANVLTF; size: -; V: TRBV19; J: TRBJ2-6; D: -
DNA: TGTGCCAGCAGTGTGATAGGGGTACGGGAAAAACTGTTTTTT; CDR3: CASSVIGVREKLFF; size: -; V: TRBV27; J: TRBJ1-4; D: -